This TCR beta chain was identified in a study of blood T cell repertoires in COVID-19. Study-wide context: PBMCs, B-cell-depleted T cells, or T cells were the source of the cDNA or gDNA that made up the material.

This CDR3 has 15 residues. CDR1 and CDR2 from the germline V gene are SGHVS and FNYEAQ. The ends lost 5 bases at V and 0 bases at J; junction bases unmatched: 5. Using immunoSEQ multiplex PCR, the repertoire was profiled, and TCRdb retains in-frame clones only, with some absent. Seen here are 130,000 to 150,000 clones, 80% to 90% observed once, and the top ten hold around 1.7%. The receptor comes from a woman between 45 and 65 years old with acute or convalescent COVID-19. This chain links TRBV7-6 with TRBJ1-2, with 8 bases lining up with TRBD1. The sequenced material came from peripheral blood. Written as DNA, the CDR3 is TGTGCCAGCAGCGCCGGACAGGGAACTAACTATGGCTACACCTTC. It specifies CASSAGQGTNYGYTF.